These 11 T cell receptor beta chains were all obtained from the same sample, sequenced in a study of blood T cell repertoires in COVID-19. Method: immunoSEQ multiplex PCR; TCRdb's copy keeps in-frame clones and lacks some. The sample carries about 62,000 clones, over 75% recorded once. Sequencing was done on a sample of peripheral blood. Receptors originate from a man between 60 and 75 years old with acute or convalescent COVID-19.

The chain employs TRBV5-1 and TRBJ2-7, with 12 bases matching TRBD1. Germline V gene data show CDR1 as SGHRS and CDR2 as YFSETQ. This CDR3 contains 14 residues. J gave up 4 bases and V 3 bases, and 2 bases lay outside the gene matches. CDR3 residues: CASSSGQGAYEQYF. CDR3 coding DNA: TGCGCCAGCAGCTCGGGACAGGGGGCATACGAGCAGTACTTC. The whole variable domain, remainder taken from reference TRBV5-1 and TRBJ2-7, is KAGVTQTPRYLIKTRGQQVTLSCSPISGHRSVSWYQQTPGQGLQFLFEYFSETQRNKGNFPGRFSGRQFSNSRSEMNVSTLELGDSALYLCASSSGQGAYEQYFGPGTRLTVT.

This chain joins TRBV21-1 and TRBJ1-2; the table's D call of TRBD1 was not tested on the DNA. TRBV21-1 is a pseudogene. CDR3 length: 11 amino acids. CDR3 residues: CASKGDYGYTF. Written as DNA, the CDR3 is TGTGCCAGCAAAGGGGACTATGGCTACACCTTC.

This clone was picked up one time. This chain links TRBV4-1 with TRBJ2-2; D perhaps matches TRBD2 (7 bases). This CDR3 has 17 amino acids. The germline gives CDR1 MGHRA, CDR2 YSYEKL. Trimming pared 0 bases from V and 7 bases from J, leaving 18 bases between. CDR3 in amino acids: CASSQEGRGSEDGELFF. The CDR3 DNA sequence: TGCGCCAGCAGCCAAGAAGGGAGGGGGAGTGAGGACGGGGAGCTGTTTTTT.

The CDR3 DNA reads as TGTGCCAGCAGTAGTGGAGATCTTAACAATCAGCCCCAGCATTTT. As protein: CASSSGDLNNQPQHF. The chain employs TRBV2 and TRBJ1-5, with unresolved D. The CDR3 runs 15 residues. V was cut by 5 bases and J by 3 bases, with 14 bases left in between. Germline V gene data show CDR1 as SNHLY and CDR2 as FYNNEI.

The rearrangement links TRBV27 to TRBJ1-5; 7 bases fit TRBD1. Germline V lookup: CDR1 MNHEY, CDR2 SMNVEV (reference sequence). This CDR3 has 15 amino acids. The trim removed 2 bases at V and 4 bases at J, leaving 5 bases unmatched. CDR3 region: CASSLNRGANQPQHF. CDR3 bases: TGTGCCAGCAGTTTAAACAGGGGAGCGAATCAGCCCCAGCATTTT.

This chain joins TRBV27 and TRBJ1-1; D gene ambiguous. Trimming shortened V by 2 bases and J by 3 bases, and 10 bases separated the two germline ends. The CDR3 is 14 residues long. CDR1 MNHEY and CDR2 SMNVEV come from the germline V gene (reference sequence). The chain's CDR3 is CASSLRREDTEAFF. The CDR3 DNA sequence: TGTGCCAGCAGTTTAAGGAGGGAGGACACTGAAGCTTTCTTT.

V and J are TRBV2 and TRBJ2-1; the D gene is possibly TRBD2 (5 bases). Trimming left V 3 bases short and J 1 base short, with 10 bases between. CDR1 and CDR2 (germline): SNHLY, FYNNEI. The CDR3 consists of 15 residues. CDR3 protein: CASSEDGLSYNEQFF. CDR3 sequence (DNA): TGTGCCAGCAGTGAGGATGGACTTTCCTACAATGAGCAGTTCTTC.

CDR3 in DNA: TGTGCCAGCACTACCATCCGGGACTACCTCACCTACGAGCAGTACTTC. This translates into CASTTIRDYLTYEQYF. The V call is TRBV28, the J call TRBJ2-7, with 7 nucleotides matching TRBD2. Germline V CDR1 and CDR2: MDHEN, SYDVKM. J was trimmed by 2 bases and V by 7 bases; bases with no gene match: 14. This CDR3 is 16 amino acids long.

This clone was observed a single time. V is TRBV19 and J is TRBJ1-5, with no clear D. The CDR3 runs 15 residues. Germline V CDR1 and CDR2: LNHDA, SQIVND (reference sequence). V shed 2 bases and J shed 4 bases, with 12 bases lying between them. CDR3 bases: TGTGCCAGTAGTATAAGACAAACCCTTAATCAGCCCCAGCATTTT. Protein: CASSIRQTLNQPQHF.

The V and J genes are TRBV19 and TRBJ2-7; TRBD1 might be the D (6 bases). Germline assignment: CDR1 LNHDA and CDR2 SQIVND (reference sequence). This CDR3 contains 14 residues. V dropped 3 bases and J dropped 5 bases, with 14 bases sitting between them. CDR3 sequence reads: CASSIGAGVDEQYF. DNA of the CDR3: TGTGCCAGTAGTATCGGAGCAGGGGTCGACGAGCAGTACTTC. The full variable domain, in which reference TRBV19 and TRBJ2-7 provide the parts outside the CDR3, is DGGITQSPKYLFRKEGQNVTLSCEQNLNHDAMYWYRQDPGQGLRLIYYSQIVNDFQKGDIAEGYSVSREKKESFPLTVTSAQKNPTAFYLCASSIGAGVDEQYFGPGTRLTVT.

This chain connects TRBV24-1 to TRBJ2-3; 7 bases are shared with TRBD1. V shed 8 bases, J shed 5 bases, and the junction held 0 bases outside the gene matches. This CDR3 comprises 11 residues. In germline, CDR1 is KGHDR, CDR2 SFDVKD. DNA of the CDR3: TGTGCCACCAACAGGGGAGATACGCAGTATTTT. This sequence encodes CATNRGDTQYF.